A single sample is the source of the 15 T cell receptor beta chains below, sequenced in a study of cytomegalovirus exposure and HLA in healthy donors. The study ran its PCR with 60 Vbeta and 13 Jbeta primers. The repertoire was sequenced with immunoSEQ multiplex PCR; TCRdb's copy has only in-frame clones and lacks some. The record lists around 110,000 clones, of which the ten most abundant hold more than 3%. Sequenced: PBMCs. The origin of the receptors is a man aged 25-45 years in good health and CMV-seronegative.

This chain joins TRBV14 and TRBJ2-7; 7 nucleotides match TRBD1. V dropped 4 bases and J dropped 5; count of bases not matched to a gene: 8. In germline, CDR1 is SGHDN, CDR2 FVKESK. The CDR3 runs 14 residues. The CDR3 sequence: CASSPMGRGNEQYF. In DNA, the CDR3 is TGTGCCAGCAGCCCGATGGGCAGGGGGAACGAGCAGTACTTC. Full variable domain (missing parts from reference TRBV14 and TRBJ2-7): EAGVTQFPSHSVIEKGQTVTLRCDPISGHDNLYWYRRVMGKEIKFLLHFVKESKQDESGMPNNRFLAERTGGTYSTLKVQPAELEDSGVYFCASSPMGRGNEQYFGPGTRLTVT.

The chain is built from TRBV6-5 and TRBJ2-2; 8 bases align to TRBD1. The CDR3 extends over 15 amino acids. Losses at the gene ends were 7 bases for V and 7 bases for J; bases not matched to a gene: 11. CDR1 MNHEY and CDR2 SVGAGI come from the germline V gene. This CDR3 reads CASNIGQGRDGELFF. The CDR3 DNA reads as TGTGCCAGCAACATCGGACAGGGAAGAGACGGGGAGCTGTTTTTT.

The chain has TRBV6-5 and TRBJ1-3; 7 bases align to TRBD1. Germline lookup yields CDR1 MNHEY and CDR2 SVGAGI. The CDR3 consists of 13 residues. V gave up 11 bases and J gave up 0 bases; unmatched junction bases: 4. The CDR3: CAGQDYSGNTIYF. The DNA for the CDR3 is TGTGCCGGACAGGACTACTCTGGAAACACCATATATTTT.

The chain recombines TRBV19 with TRBJ2-3; 11 bases line up with TRBD2. This CDR3 is 16 amino acids long. The germline CDR1 and CDR2 sequences are LNHDA and SQIVND (reference sequence). Trimming cost V 3 bases and J 6 bases; bases outside gene matches: 8. This CDR3 reads CASSISSGGLVDTQYF. As DNA, the CDR3 is TGTGCCAGTAGTATTTCTAGCGGGGGGCTAGTCGATACGCAGTATTTT.

V and J are TRBV7-7 and TRBJ2-2, with D tentatively TRBD2 (6 bases). This CDR3 is built from 13 residues. Trimming took off 7 bases at V and 5 bases at J, with 11 bases between the two ends. The germline CDR1 and CDR2 sequences are SSHAT and FNYEAQ (reference sequence). The CDR3 DNA sequence: TGTGCCAGCACTACCGGGGGAACCGGGGAGCTGTTTTTT. Translation gives CASTTGGTGELFF.

The chain links TRBV5-1 to TRBJ2-1; 13 bases are a match to TRBD2. Germline lookup yields CDR1 SGHRS and CDR2 YFSETQ. The CDR3 spans 17 residues. V was clipped by 1 base and J by 4 bases; unmatched bases: 5. CDR3 nucleotide sequence: TGCGCCAGCAGCTTGACGACTAGCGGGGGGCAATACAATGAGCAGTTCTTC. It translates to CASSLTTSGGQYNEQFF.

V is TRBV6-1 and J is TRBJ2-7, with D hard to call. The CDR3 contains 13 residues. Trimming removed 5 bases at V and 6 bases at J, with 14 bases between. CDR1 is MNHNS and CDR2 is SASEGT in the germline V gene. The CDR3: CASSPTRSSEQYF. CDR3 coding DNA: TGTGCCAGCAGTCCTACCCGGAGTAGCGAGCAGTACTTC.

The V gene is TRBV27, the J gene TRBJ1-2, with D tentatively TRBD1 (5 bases). The CDR3 is 15 amino acids. V gave up 8 bases and J gave up 4 bases, with 20 bases separating them. CDR1 and CDR2 (germline): MNHEY, SMNVEV (reference sequence). CDR3 protein: CASQGRDSSGYGYTF. The CDR3 region has the DNA TGTGCCAGCCAAGGACGGGACTCATCGGGCTATGGCTACACCTTC.

The chain combines TRBV10-2 with TRBJ1-2; weak D call: TRBD1 (5 bases). The CDR3 is 14 residues long. Trimming removed 4 bases at V and 8 bases at J, with 17 bases between. CDR1 is WSHSY and CDR2 is SAAADI in the germline V gene. CDR3 DNA sequence: TGCGCCAGCAGTGTTCAGGGAACGGGGGAAGGCTACACCTTC. It codes for CASSVQGTGEGYTF.

The chain uses TRBV28 and TRBJ2-1, with 8 bases lining up with TRBD2. V trimming: 3 bases; J trimming: 0 bases; junction bases outside the gene matches: 19. The CDR3 length is 21 residues. Germline V gives CDR1 MDHEN, CDR2 SYDVKM. This chain's CDR3 is CASSFPADGGAPPSSYNEQFF. The CDR3 DNA is TGTGCCAGCAGTTTTCCGGCTGACGGGGGGGCCCCCCCAAGCTCCTACAATGAGCAGTTCTTC.

The V call is TRBV7-8, the J call TRBJ2-7; TRBD1 agrees at 10 bases. The V and J ends lost 5 bases and 2 bases, in that order; junction bases with no gene match: 9. CDR1 and CDR2 (germline): SGHVS, FQNEAQ. This CDR3 has 16 residues. The CDR3 is CASSVTGGRYPYEQYF. The CDR3 DNA is TGTGCCAGCAGCGTGACAGGGGGCAGGTATCCCTACGAGCAGTACTTC. The full variable domain, its missing parts supplied by reference TRBV7-8 and TRBJ2-7, is GAGVSQSPRYKVAKRGQDVALRCDPISGHVSLFWYQQALGQGPEFLTYFQNEAQLDKSGLPSDRFFAERPEGSVSTLKIQRTQQEDSAVYLCASSVTGGRYPYEQYFGPGTRLTVT.

This chain joins TRBV7-2 and TRBJ1-3, with 7 bases that match TRBD1. The CDR3 length is 15 residues. With V trimmed by 2 bases and J by 4 bases, 5 bases remained unmatched. Germline assignment: CDR1 SGHTA and CDR2 FQGNSA. In DNA form, the CDR3 reads TGTGCCAGCAGCTTACCCGGGACAGTCGGAAACACCATATATTTT. Its translation is CASSLPGTVGNTIYF.

The chain joins TRBV9 to TRBJ1-6; weak D call: TRBD1 (6 bases). The CDR3 totals 13 residues. The V gene's germline CDR1 is SGDLS and CDR2 YYNGEE. With 3 bases removed from V and 10 bases from J, the gap between germline ends came to 11 bases. The CDR3 DNA sequence: TGTGCCAGCAGCGACAGGGAAGGATCACCCCTCCACTTT. This codes for CASSDREGSPLHF.

To note about this clone: The germline gene is not matched at one end of the junction; a read error may be the cause. The CDR3 spells CASSESSGDSPHHF. The DNA for the CDR3 is TGTGCCAGCAGTGAGAGCTCGGGGGATTCACCCCACCACTTT. The chain is built from TRBV6-1 and TRBJ1-6; D possibly corresponds to TRBD1 (5 bases). Germline CDR1 is MNHNS and CDR2 is SASEGT. The CDR3 has 14 residues.

This chain connects TRBV5-1 to TRBJ2-7; maybe TRBD1 (5 bases). CDR3 size: 13 residues. V dropped 1 base and J dropped 5 bases, with 10 bases sitting between them. The germline gives CDR1 SGHRS, CDR2 YFSETQ. The CDR3, as DNA: TGCGCCAGCAGCTTGCAGGGCACAGACGAGCAGTACTTC. Its translation: CASSLQGTDEQYF.